This T cell receptor (beta chain) was sequenced in a study of control samples from healthy donors and cancer patients. The V gene lost 2 bases and the J gene lost 6 bases, with 16 bases spanning the gap. From germline, CDR1 is MDHEN and CDR2 SYDVKM. The CDR3 has 15 amino acids. The repertoire was sequenced with immunoSEQ multiplex PCR; TCRdb's copy has only in-frame clones and lacks some. The sample lists roughly 160,000 clones, just over 85% occurring once. The clonotype was recovered from a woman younger than 45 in good health. The chain employs TRBV28 and TRBJ1-1, with a weak D call TRBD1 (5 bases). What was sequenced was blood. CDR3 in DNA: TGTGCCAGCAGTTTAAGCAGGGTCGGCGGCGCTGAAGCTTTCTTT. Translation gives CASSLSRVGGAEAFF.